This TCR beta chain was profiled in a study of vaccination and CD4 T cells after COVID-19. Study-wide context: For each participant, vaccination comprised two doses of either the BNT162b2 or the mRNA-1273 vaccine.

Via MiXCR, TCRdb re-called the PCR reads, giving one row per CDR3 protein. The sample yields about 14,000 distinct CDR3 sequences, approximately 69% seen once. Notes on this clonotype: The antigen remains undetermined.

This CDR3 has 17 residues. Study-level results: Spike mono-reactivity was found in 304 of 307 vaccine-specific clones from convalescent patients.

This rearrangement joins TRBV21-1 to TRBJ1-5; no DNA check was done on the table's D call, TRBD1. TRBV21-1 has pseudogene status. The TCR originated in a human donor who had recovered from COVID-19. The sequences come from CD4+ T cells from blood, collected after SARS-CoV-2 vaccination. CDR3 DNA sequence: TGTGCCAGCACCCAGAGGGGGCCTAAGCCTTTCAATCAGCCCCAGCATTTT. Protein product: CASTQRGPKPFNQPQHF.